The following is a T cell receptor (beta chain) sequence with its context. The antigen remains unidentified. V shed 5 bases and J shed 2 bases, with 13 bases lying between them. The length of the CDR3 is 14 residues. Germline lookup yields CDR1 MNHEY and CDR2 SVGAGI. This sample is part of a study of cytomegalovirus exposure and HLA in healthy donors. Study-level results: Researchers reported in a later analysis that a missense DCLRE1C variant was tied to TCR beta V- and J-gene trimming.

Primers included in the PCR were 60 Vbeta and 13 Jbeta primers. Clones were read by immunoSEQ multiplex PCR, and TCRdb kept only the in-frame ones, dropping some. The profile shows about 80,000 clones, 70% to 80% of them singletons. The rearrangement joins TRBV6-5 to TRBJ2-7, with D possibly matching TRBD1 (6 bases). The material sequenced was PBMCs. The sequence was collected from a human donor in good health. CDR3 loop: CASSPPDRAYEQYF. CDR3 DNA: TGTGCCAGCAGTCCCCCGGACAGAGCCTACGAGCAGTACTTC.